This entry lists 2 T cell receptor beta chains sequenced from one sample in a study of shared clonotypes between healthy human individuals. CD45RO-negative, CCR7-selected cells formed the naive CD8 fraction, which excluded terminally differentiated effector memory CD45RA+ cells. Sequencing used immunoSEQ multiplex PCR; TCRdb keeps in-frame clones, though not all of them. Of 2 million or so clones listed, about 95% are singletons. Specimen: naive CD8+ T cells sorted from blood. The receptors were gathered from a man between 18 and 29 years old in good health.

The chain carries TRBV7-9 and TRBJ2-7; TRBD2 agrees at 11 bases. Trimming at V came to 5 bases and at J to 3 bases, leaving 6 bases not matched to a gene. Germline CDR1 SEHNR, CDR2 FQNEAQ (reference sequence). This CDR3 contains 15 residues. The CDR3 here is CASSGGLAALYEQYF. CDR3 nucleotides: TGTGCCAGCAGCGGGGGACTAGCGGCCCTCTACGAGCAGTACTTC.

There are a few counts of this clone. The chain recombines TRBV6-5 with TRBJ2-2, with 7 bases fitting TRBD1. Germline loops: CDR1 MNHEY, CDR2 SVGAGI. V trimming: 5 bases; J trimming: 6 bases; junction bases outside the gene matches: 3. This CDR3 region has 13 residues. The CDR3, as DNA: TGTGCCAGCAGTCCCAGGGGGTCCGGGGAGCTGTTTTTT. This translates into CASSPRGSGELFF.